One and the same sample provided the 16 T cell receptor beta chains below, sequenced in a study of blood T cell repertoires in COVID-19. Assay: immunoSEQ multiplex PCR; the TCRdb copy retains only in-frame clones and omits some. The sample yields roughly 220,000 clones, 86% seen once. Material for sequencing was PBMCs or T cells enriched from blood (not recorded which). The receptor source for this set is a woman in her thirties or forties with acute COVID-19.

This clone was seen once. This chain joins TRBV13 and TRBJ1-5; D remains ambiguous. V lost 1 base and J lost 4, with 5 bases in between. The germline CDR1 and CDR2 sequences are PRHDT and FYEKMQ (reference sequence). This CDR3 contains 13 residues. CDR3 bases: TGTGCCAGCAGCTTAGACCGGAATCAGCCCCAGCATTTT. It specifies CASSLDRNQPQHF.

J is TRBJ1-2 and V is TRBV5-4; 8 bases are a match to TRBD1. Germline V gene data show CDR1 as SGHNT and CDR2 as YYREEE (reference sequence). The junction had 10 bases not matched to a gene; V was cut back by 4 bases and J by 8 bases. The CDR3 has 14 residues. The CDR3 DNA reads TGTGCCAGCAGCAGACCCTTGACAGGGGACGGCTACACCTTC. Its translation: CASSRPLTGDGYTF.

The genes are TRBV29-1 and TRBJ2-5, with 10 bases aligning to TRBD2. The CDR3 spans 15 residues. Germline V gives CDR1 SQVTM, CDR2 ANQGSEA. The V and J ends lost 3 bases and 4 bases, in that order; junction bases with no gene match: 8. The CDR3 nucleotides read TGCAGCGTTGAGGAGTCCTCTAGCGGGGGAGAGACCCAGTACTTC. It translates to CSVEESSSGGETQYF.

V is TRBV19 and J is TRBJ1-5, with 7 bases aligning to TRBD1. V lost 6 bases to trimming and J lost 7 bases; unmatched junction nucleotides: 21. The CDR3 contains 18 residues. The germline V gene has CDR1 LNHDA and CDR2 SQIVND (reference sequence). The DNA for the CDR3 is TGTGCCAGTAGCCCTCACCAGGGGCCGACAGGGTCAGGGCAGCCCCAGCATTTT. Protein: CASSPHQGPTGSGQPQHF.

The CDR3 region has the DNA TGTGCCAGCAGTCCTATCCACCTGGAAGCTTTCTTT. It yields the protein CASSPIHLEAFF. This rearrangement joins TRBV2 to TRBJ1-1, with no clear D. Germline V gene data show CDR1 as SNHLY and CDR2 as FYNNEI. The ends were cut back, 5 bases at V and 8 bases at J, with 12 bases in the middle. The CDR3 sequence is 12 residues long.

The genes are TRBV13 and TRBJ2-5, with 12 nucleotides matching TRBD2. J lost 3 bases, V lost 5 bases, and 10 bases had no gene match. Germline V lookup: CDR1 PRHDT, CDR2 FYEKMQ (reference sequence). There are 17 residues in the CDR3. CDR3 protein: CASSPGLAGWEEETQYF. The CDR3 DNA reads as TGTGCCAGCAGCCCCGGACTAGCGGGGTGGGAGGAAGAGACCCAGTACTTC.

The rearrangement joins TRBV6-2 or TRBV6-3 to TRBJ2-7, with 9 bases lining up with TRBD1. Germline values: CDR1 MNHEY, CDR2 SVGEGT. The J segment lost 5 bases and the V segment lost 3 bases, leaving 8 bases of the junction unmatched. The length of the CDR3 is 15 residues. This CDR3 is CASSYAVDRGNEQYF. CDR3 bases: TGTGCCAGCAGTTATGCCGTCGACAGGGGGAACGAGCAGTACTTC.

The rearrangement links TRBV5-5 to TRBJ2-4, with D possibly TRBD1 on 6 matching bases. Trimming removed 0 bases at V and 3 bases at J, with 13 bases between. CDR1 and CDR2 from the germline V gene are SGHKS and YYEKEE (reference sequence). The CDR3 runs to 16 residues. The CDR3 loop is CASSLDPGVVKNIQYF. DNA for the CDR3: TGTGCCAGCAGCTTGGACCCAGGGGTGGTCAAAAACATTCAGTACTTC.

The chain uses TRBV6-1 and TRBJ1-2; no clear D. Trimming stripped 2 bases from V and 5 bases from J, with 12 bases between. In germline, CDR1 is MNHNS, CDR2 SASEGT. This CDR3 spans 14 amino acids. This CDR3 is CASSEWARSYGYTF. CDR3 bases: TGTGCCAGCAGTGAATGGGCCAGGTCTTATGGCTACACCTTC.

This clone was recorded once. V gene TRBV13 combines with J gene TRBJ1-4, with a tentative D call TRBD1 (5 bases). The ends were cut back, 5 bases at V and 4 bases at J, with 8 bases in the middle. The CDR3 loop spans 13 amino acids. Germline V gene sequence: CDR1 PRHDT, CDR2 FYEKMQ (reference sequence). Here the CDR3 DNA reads TGTGCCAGCAGCCAAAGGGGTAATGAAAAACTGTTTTTT. Translating gives CASSQRGNEKLFF.

The DNA of the CDR3 is TGTGCCAGCAGTTACCAAGCAGGGGGATTTAGCGAGCCCCAGCATTTT. It encodes CASSYQAGGFSEPQHF. The chain links TRBV6-2 or TRBV6-3 to TRBJ1-5, with 7 nucleotides matching TRBD1. CDR1 and CDR2 from the germline V gene are MNHEY and SVGEGT. J lost 8 bases, V lost 2 bases, and 12 bases had no gene match. This CDR3 region has 16 residues.

The chain combines TRBV19 with TRBJ1-1; D is perhaps TRBD1 (6 bases). Germline assignment: CDR1 LNHDA and CDR2 SQIVND (reference sequence). The CDR3 covers 15 residues. V was trimmed by 4 bases and J by 0 bases, leaving 12 bases between them. CDR3 sequence: CASSTGQNMNTEAFF. The CDR3 DNA sequence: TGTGCCAGTAGTACCGGACAGAACATGAACACTGAAGCTTTCTTT. Based on the CDR3 plus reference TRBV19 and TRBJ1-1, the full variable domain is DGGITQSPKYLFRKEGQNVTLSCEQNLNHDAMYWYRQDPGQGLRLIYYSQIVNDFQKGDIAEGYSVSREKKESFPLTVTSAQKNPTAFYLCASSTGQNMNTEAFFGQGTRLTVV.

The chain recombines TRBV9 with TRBJ2-2; TRBD2 agrees at 15 bases. The ends lost 3 bases at V and 0 bases at J; junction bases unmatched: 3. This CDR3 is 18 amino acids long. Germline V CDR1 and CDR2: SGDLS, YYNGEE. The CDR3 bases are TGTGCCAGCAGCGCCGGACTAGCGGGGGGGTCGAACACCGGGGAGCTGTTTTTT. Translating gives CASSAGLAGGSNTGELFF. The variable domain in full, completed from reference TRBV9 and TRBJ2-2, reads DSGVTQTPKHLITATGQRVTLRCSPRSGDLSVYWYQQSLDQGLQFLIQYYNGEERAKGNILERFSAQQFPDLHSELNLSSLELGDSALYFCASSAGLAGGSNTGELFFGEGSRLTVL.

V gene TRBV9 combines with J gene TRBJ1-6; D perhaps matches TRBD1 (5 bases). Deletions cut 0 bases from V and 9 bases from J, with 16 bases between. Germline V gene data show CDR1 as SGDLS and CDR2 as YYNGEE. The CDR3 covers 16 residues. The CDR3: CASSVAGAGRSSPLHF. The CDR3 nucleotides are TGTGCCAGCAGCGTAGCCGGTGCAGGGCGGAGTTCACCCCTCCACTTT.

The chain links TRBV5-1 to TRBJ1-1; 11 bases agree with TRBD1. Germline V gene lookup returns CDR1 SGHRS and CDR2 YFSETQ. The CDR3 sequence is 14 residues long. The V gene end was trimmed by 4 bases and the J gene end by 5 bases; junction bases not matched to a gene: 4. The CDR3 coding sequence is TGCGCCAGCAGCCTGGACAGGGGGCGGACTGAAGCTTTCTTT. Its translation is CASSLDRGRTEAFF. Using reference TRBV5-1 and TRBJ1-1 for the parts outside the CDR3, the full variable domain is KAGVTQTPRYLIKTRGQQVTLSCSPISGHRSVSWYQQTPGQGLQFLFEYFSETQRNKGNFPGRFSGRQFSNSRSEMNVSTLELGDSALYLCASSLDRGRTEAFFGQGTRLTVV.

There are a few counts of this clone. The chain joins TRBV14 to TRBJ1-2, with a possible D match to TRBD1 (6 bases). Germline V gene lookup returns CDR1 SGHDN and CDR2 FVKESK. The V and J ends lost 1 base and 2 bases respectively, with 14 bases between them. This CDR3 contains 16 residues. The CDR3 spells CASSQGLGQGNYGYTF. The CDR3 nucleotides read TGTGCCAGCAGCCAAGGTTTGGGGCAGGGGAACTATGGCTACACCTTC.